The clone carrying this TCR beta chain was counted a single time. As yet, its antigen is unknown. This sample is part of a study of shared clonotypes between healthy human individuals. The study, taken as a whole, reports: Even with large depth, rarefaction showed that sorted-subset sequencing was incomplete. Shared clonotypes: roughly 5% naive CD4, about 3.5% naive CD8, less than 2.5% memory CD4, over 0.3% memory CD8.

The repertoire was sequenced with immunoSEQ multiplex PCR; TCRdb's copy has only in-frame clones and lacks some. The data contain roughly 76,000 clones, 50% to 70% of them singletons. The germline V gene has CDR1 MDHEN and CDR2 SYDVKM. Trimming took off 8 bases at V and 0 bases at J, with 8 bases between the two ends. The length of the CDR3 is 12 residues. This sequence originates from a man younger than 45 in good health. Sequencing used memory CD8+ T cells sorted from blood. As for subset: CD45RO+ cells pooled with CCR7-negative TemRA cells. The V gene is TRBV28, the J gene TRBJ2-7, with D possibly matching TRBD2 (5 bases). The CDR3 loop reads CASERGSYEQYF. The DNA of the CDR3 is TGTGCCAGCGAACGGGGCTCCTACGAGCAGTACTTC.